The 26 T cell receptor beta chains listed next were all sequenced from one sample in a study of T cell responses to AZD1222 COVID-19 vaccine. Assay: immunoSEQ multiplex PCR; the TCRdb copy retains only in-frame clones and omits some. Among roughly 110,000 clones listed, 70% to 90% were seen once. Sequenced here: peripheral blood, sampled 28 days after the second AZD1222 dose. The source of these receptors is an adult who received the AZD1222 COVID-19 vaccine.

The sample holds a few counts of this clone. The chain is built from TRBV29-1 and TRBJ1-2; 9 nucleotides agree with TRBD1. The CDR3 contains 12 residues. Germline V CDR1 and CDR2: SQVTM, ANQGSEA. V was pared by 6 bases and J by 8 bases, with 7 bases of the junction left unmatched. CDR3 coding DNA: TGCAGCGTGGGGGACAGGGACGGAGGCTACACCTTC. As protein: CSVGDRDGGYTF.

The chain uses TRBV7-8 and TRBJ2-1; TRBD1 matches 7 bases. The CDR3 is made up of 15 amino acids. Germline loops: CDR1 SGHVS, CDR2 FQNEAQ. The J segment lost 4 bases and the V segment lost 0 bases, leaving 3 bases of the junction unmatched. The CDR3 DNA sequence: TGTGCCAGCAGCTTAGCGACAGGGTGGTACAATGAGCAGTTCTTC. Protein sequence: CASSLATGWYNEQFF.

The chain joins TRBV19 to TRBJ1-6; D is unresolved. Per the germline V gene, CDR1 is LNHDA and CDR2 is SQIVND (reference sequence). V was trimmed by 5 bases and J by 4 bases, leaving 9 bases between them. The CDR3 runs 14 residues. The CDR3 spells CASSRGQYNSPLHF. In nucleotides, the CDR3 is TGTGCCAGTAGTCGGGGTCAGTATAATTCACCCCTCCACTTT. The complete variable domain, with remaining parts taken from reference TRBV19 and TRBJ1-6, reads DGGITQSPKYLFRKEGQNVTLSCEQNLNHDAMYWYRQDPGQGLRLIYYSQIVNDFQKGDIAEGYSVSREKKESFPLTVTSAQKNPTAFYLCASSRGQYNSPLHFGNGTRLTVT.

The chain combines TRBV4-2 with TRBJ1-1; D is undetermined. Trimming took off 1 base at V and 2 bases at J, with 11 bases between the two ends. CDR1 is LGHNA, CDR2 YNFKEQ, per germline. This CDR3 is built from 15 residues. CDR3 nucleotide sequence: TGTGCCAGCAGCCAAGGTGGGCAGGCCAACACTGAAGCTTTCTTT. Protein: CASSQGGQANTEAFF.

The genes are TRBV10-3 and TRBJ2-7; D not certain. V lost 5 bases to trimming and J lost 1 base, with 6 bases between them. CDR1 ENHRY and CDR2 SYGVKD come from the germline V gene. CDR3 length: 12 amino acids. In DNA form, the CDR3 reads TGTGCCATCAGTCCCGGGTCCTACGAGCAGTACTTC. This gives the protein CAISPGSYEQYF.

The chain couples TRBV2 to TRBJ1-6; D might be TRBD1 (5 bases). Trimming removed 8 bases from V and 6 bases from J, with 14 bases in between. In germline, CDR1 is SNHLY, CDR2 FYNNEI. The CDR3 covers 14 residues. The CDR3 loop is CASGPGGANSPLHF. The CDR3 bases are TGTGCCAGCGGCCCAGGCGGGGCTAATTCACCCCTCCACTTT.

The rearrangement joins TRBV6-5 to TRBJ2-1, with 7 bases aligning to TRBD2. V shed 2 bases, J shed 9 bases, and the junction held 7 bases outside the gene matches. The CDR3 runs 14 residues. Germline CDR1 and CDR2: MNHEY and SVGAGI. The chain's CDR3 is CASSYKRERREQFF. The CDR3, as DNA: TGTGCCAGCAGTTACAAGCGGGAAAGACGTGAGCAGTTCTTC.

This sequence joins TRBV4-2 and TRBJ1-6; D is undetermined. CDR1 LGHNA and CDR2 YNFKEQ come from the germline V gene. This CDR3 has 13 residues. V was clipped by 1 base and J by 7 bases, with 5 bases between them. The CDR3 region is CASSQVTNSPLHF. In DNA, the CDR3 is TGTGCCAGCAGCCAAGTAACAAATTCACCCCTCCACTTT.

Details on this clone: Sequence at one end of the junction differs from germline and may be a read error. CDR3 loop: CAWSTGQGALLVF. In DNA, the CDR3 is TGTGCCTGGAGTACGGGACAGGGGGCCCTTCTGGTCTTC. J is TRBJ2-1 and V is TRBV30, with 12 bases that match TRBD1. Germline assignment: CDR1 GTSNPN and CDR2 SVGIG (reference sequence). This CDR3 is 13 amino acids long.

V is TRBV6-6 and J is TRBJ1-1; D is unclear. Germline CDR1 reads MNHNY; CDR2 reads SVGAGI (reference sequence). V lost 8 bases, J lost 6 bases, and 19 bases lay in between. This CDR3 region has 14 residues. The CDR3 loop reads CASLPGGSEAEAFF. CDR3 DNA: TGTGCCAGCCTACCCGGAGGATCCGAGGCTGAAGCTTTCTTT.

The genes are TRBV11-1 and TRBJ2-7; D gene unclear. Germline V gives CDR1 SGHAT, CDR2 FQDESV (reference sequence). CDR3 length: 13 residues. Trimming removed 1 base at V and 2 bases at J, with 6 bases between. CDR3 sequence: CASSLGRAYEQYF. DNA for the CDR3: TGTGCCAGCAGCTTAGGACGGGCCTACGAGCAGTACTTC. The variable domain in full, completed from reference TRBV11-1 and TRBJ2-7, reads EAEVAQSPRYKITEKSQAVAFWCDPISGHATLYWYRQILGQGPELLVQFQDESVVDDSQLPKDRFSAERLKGVDSTLKIQPAELGDSAMYLCASSLGRAYEQYFGPGTRLTVT.

This clone was counted a few times. This chain connects TRBV6-2 or TRBV6-3 to TRBJ1-5; tentative D call: TRBD1 (6 bases). Germline V lookup: CDR1 MNHEY, CDR2 SVGEGT. The CDR3 is 12 amino acids. Trimming took 5 bases from V and 7 from J, leaving 9 bases between them. CDR3 protein: CASSTGLQPQHF. The CDR3 coding sequence is TGTGCCAGCAGTACAGGGTTGCAGCCCCAGCATTTT.

This chain joins TRBV4-2 and TRBJ2-7, with 7 nucleotides matching TRBD2. The germline V gene has CDR1 LGHNA and CDR2 YNFKEQ. CDR3 length: 15 amino acids. The V gene end was trimmed by 4 bases and the J gene end by 0 bases; junction bases not matched to a gene: 6. The CDR3 spells CASSPISSGSYEQYF. CDR3 in DNA: TGTGCCAGCAGCCCAATTTCTAGCGGCTCCTACGAGCAGTACTTC.

This chain uses TRBV28 with TRBJ1-2, with D perhaps TRBD1 (6 bases). V gave up 4 bases and J gave up 2 bases, with 11 bases separating them. Germline V gives CDR1 MDHEN, CDR2 SYDVKM. This CDR3 is built from 14 residues. The CDR3 here is CASSSSGANYGYTF. CDR3 bases: TGTGCCAGCAGTTCCTCAGGGGCGAACTATGGCTACACCTTC.

The chain uses TRBV10-3 and TRBJ2-3; no reliable D call. Looked up from germline, CDR1 is ENHRY and CDR2 is SYGVKD. Trimming removed 0 bases from V and 5 bases from J, with 6 bases in between. The CDR3 extends over 13 amino acids. The CDR3 protein is CAISESPEDTQYF. CDR3 bases: TGTGCCATCAGTGAGTCACCAGAAGATACGCAGTATTTT.

The chain carries TRBV7-9 and TRBJ1-1; D possibly corresponds to TRBD1 (5 bases). V shed 1 base and J shed 6 bases, with 12 bases lying between them. The CDR3 is 14 amino acids. Germline lookup yields CDR1 SEHNR and CDR2 FQNEAQ (reference sequence). CDR3 coding DNA: TGTGCCAGCAGCTTAGAGGGCAGGGCGCCTGAAGCTTTCTTT. Amino acids: CASSLEGRAPEAFF.

The chain combines TRBV4-3 with TRBJ1-2; D is undetermined. Trimming took off 6 bases at V and 0 bases at J, with 20 bases between the two ends. The CDR3 is 17 amino acids. Germline-derived CDR1 and CDR2 are LGHNA and YSLEER. The chain's CDR3 is CASSPSSAGLPNYGYTF. CDR3 coding DNA: TGCGCCAGCAGTCCCTCCTCGGCAGGACTTCCTAACTATGGCTACACCTTC.

V gene TRBV5-6 combines with J gene TRBJ1-2; no clear D. Deletions cut 0 bases from V and 0 bases from J, with 6 bases between. Per the germline V gene, CDR1 is SGHDT and CDR2 is YYEEEE. CDR3 length: 14 residues. The chain's CDR3 is CASSLVQSNYGYTF. The CDR3 DNA is TGTGCCAGCAGCTTGGTTCAGTCTAACTATGGCTACACCTTC.

The rearrangement uses TRBV10-3 and TRBJ2-7; D is possibly TRBD1 or TRBD2 (5 bases each). The CDR3 consists of 13 residues. Per germline, CDR1 ENHRY and CDR2 SYGVKD. V lost 6 bases to trimming and J lost 1 base, with 10 bases between them. The CDR3: CAIRDRGSYEQYF. The CDR3 region has the DNA TGTGCCATCAGAGACAGAGGGTCCTACGAGCAGTACTTC.

Notes on this clone: The sample contains more than one DNA sequence encoding this CDR3. V and J are TRBV6-1 and TRBJ2-5, with TRBD2 matching 11 bases. The V and J ends lost 2 bases and 2 bases, in that order; junction bases with no gene match: 1. Germline CDR1 is MNHNS and CDR2 is SASEGT. The length of the CDR3 is 15 residues. CDR3 region: CASSELAGGQETQYF. CDR3 nucleotides: TGTGCCAGCAGTGAATTAGCGGGGGGGCAAGAGACCCAGTACTTC.

The chain couples TRBV19 to TRBJ2-7; D possibly uses TRBD1 or TRBD2 (5 bases each). CDR1 and CDR2 from the germline V gene are LNHDA and SQIVND (reference sequence). Trimming cost V 5 bases and J 6 bases, with 14 bases left between them. The CDR3 runs to 13 residues. The DNA for the CDR3 is TGTGCCAGTAGTCGAGGTGAGGGGCGCGAGCAGTACTTC. This gives the protein CASSRGEGREQYF.

Here the CDR3 DNA reads TGTGCCAGCAGCTGGACAGGGTCGAACACTGAAGCTTTCTTT. Translating it yields CASSWTGSNTEAFF. The chain couples TRBV11-2 to TRBJ1-1, with 8 bases identical to TRBD1. The J segment lost 1 base and the V segment lost 4 bases, leaving 2 bases of the junction unmatched. Per germline, CDR1 SGHAT and CDR2 FQNNGV. This CDR3 spans 14 amino acids.

This clone was observed a few times. The chain combines TRBV19 with TRBJ1-5; maybe TRBD1 (5 bases). Trimming stripped 1 base from V and 7 bases from J, with 17 bases between. This CDR3 region has 16 residues. Per germline, CDR1 LNHDA and CDR2 SQIVND (reference sequence). The CDR3 here is CASSIVPGRGGQPQHF. The CDR3 coding sequence is TGTGCCAGTAGTATAGTACCGGGGCGCGGGGGGCAGCCCCAGCATTTT.

V and J are TRBV19 and TRBJ2-6, with no clear D. V was cut by 4 bases and J by 1 base, with 5 bases left in between. The CDR3 totals 14 residues. CDR1 is LNHDA, CDR2 SQIVND, per germline (reference sequence). The chain's CDR3 is CASSRRSGANVLTF. The DNA for the CDR3 is TGTGCCAGTAGTAGGAGATCTGGGGCCAACGTCCTGACTTTC.

The V gene is TRBV27, the J gene TRBJ1-5, with 7 nucleotides matching TRBD1. CDR3 length equals 15 residues. Germline loops: CDR1 MNHEY, CDR2 SMNVEV (reference sequence). Trimming at V came to 0 bases and at J to 3 bases, leaving 2 bases not matched to a gene. The CDR3 is CASSLSGTVNQPQHF. CDR3 nucleotides: TGTGCCAGCAGTTTATCGGGGACAGTCAATCAGCCCCAGCATTTT.

CDR3: CASRSMGALNEKLFF. DNA of the CDR3: TGTGCCAGCAGAAGTATGGGGGCGCTTAATGAAAAACTGTTTTTT. The chain links TRBV7-8 to TRBJ1-4, with a tentative D call TRBD1 (6 bases). CDR3 size: 15 residues. The ends were cut back, 6 bases at V and 4 bases at J, with 15 bases in the middle. CDR1 and CDR2 (germline): SGHVS, FQNEAQ.